This passage covers 32 T cell receptor beta chains from one sample sequenced in a study of early T cells in non-severe SARS-CoV-2 infection (dated by TCRdb to the early 2020s). The protocol used for the library was 5' RACE. Sequencing used a NextSeq 500. Through fastp at Q25 and MiXCR, TCRdb rebuilt clones from the public reads, retaining in-frame beta chains. Rows with a matching CDR3 protein are joined into one entry that keeps the most common DNA and genes. The sample table contains under 35,000 distinct CDR3 sequences; only one count was recorded for roughly 4.8% of them. The leading ten clones occupy 9.5% to 13% of the sample. The sequenced sample was whole blood. The source of these receptors is an adult who was a healthcare worker with PCR-confirmed SARS-CoV-2 infection or an uninfected control (not recorded which).

This clonotype was recorded many times. CDR3 protein: CASSLVSGTDTQYF. Written as DNA, the CDR3 is TGTGCCAGCAGTTTAGTAAGCGGCACAGATACGCAGTATTTT. The gene calls are TRBV28 and TRBJ2-3; D not certain. The CDR3 runs to 14 residues. Germline values: CDR1 MDHEN, CDR2 SYDVKM. The V end was cut by 2 bases, the J end by 1 base, with 7 bases between. The variable domain in full, with the rest retrieved from reference TRBV28 and TRBJ2-3, is DVKVTQSSRYLVKRTGEKVFLECVQDMDHENMFWYRQDPGLGLRLIYFSYDVKMKEKGDIPEGYSVSREKKERFSLILESASTNQTSMYLCASSLVSGTDTQYFGPGTRLTVL.

This clonotype was picked up a small number of times. V usage is TRBV11-2 and J usage is TRBJ1-3, with TRBD1 as a possible D gene (6 bases). Trimming left V 5 bases short and J 3 bases short, with 14 bases between. The germline V gene encodes CDR1 SGHAT and CDR2 FQNNGV. The CDR3 runs to 15 residues. The CDR3 DNA follows: TGTGCCAGCAGCCCCCGACAGGTTCTTGGAAACACCATATATTTT. It specifies CASSPRQVLGNTIYF.

This clonotype has a handful of counts. The rearrangement links TRBV6-6 to TRBJ1-1; D might be TRBD1 (6 bases). Germline loops: CDR1 MNHNY, CDR2 SVGAGI (reference sequence). V shed 6 bases and J shed 1 base, with 15 bases lying between them. CDR3 length: 15 residues. The CDR3, as DNA: TGTGCCAGCAGCCCGGGACACCATTCGAACACTGAAGCTTTCTTT. Its translation: CASSPGHHSNTEAFF.

This clonotype has just a few counts. The V call is TRBV20-1, the J call TRBJ2-3, with 10 bases identical to TRBD2. The germline V gene encodes CDR1 DFQATT and CDR2 SNEGSKA (reference sequence). This CDR3 contains 17 residues. The trim removed 1 base at V and 5 bases at J, leaving 12 bases unmatched. CDR3 region: CSARVTSGPRPGDTQYF. In nucleotides, the CDR3 is TGCAGTGCTAGAGTGACTAGCGGGCCCCGGCCGGGAGATACGCAGTATTTT.

This clonotype was seen repeatedly, ten times or more. This chain joins TRBV6-2 or TRBV6-3 and TRBJ1-5, with TRBD1 identical over 7 bases. The trim removed 0 bases at V and 6 bases at J, leaving 11 bases unmatched. The germline CDR1 and CDR2 sequences are MNHEY and SVGEGT. The CDR3 spans 17 residues. The DNA for the CDR3 is TGTGCCAGCAGTTACTCGCCCGCAACAGGGGACTTTCAGCCCCAGCATTTT. It codes for CASSYSPATGDFQPQHF.

At least ten counts were recorded for this clonotype. The chain recombines TRBV20-1 with TRBJ2-7; D may be TRBD1 (5 bases). CDR1 and CDR2 (germline): DFQATT, SNEGSKA (reference sequence). CDR3 length: 16 amino acids. V was pared by 0 bases and J by 0 bases, with 15 bases between. In nucleotides, the CDR3 is TGCAGTGCTAGAGATTGGGGCGGCAGGGACTCCTACGAGCAGTACTTC. Translated, it gives CSARDWGGRDSYEQYF.

This clonotype has a count of ten or more. The V and J genes are TRBV19 and TRBJ2-3; the match to TRBD2 covers 8 bases. This CDR3 is 14 amino acids long. Germline V gene sequence: CDR1 LNHDA, CDR2 SQIVND (reference sequence). Losses at the gene ends were 7 bases for V and 6 bases for J; bases not matched to a gene: 9. The CDR3 nucleotides are TGTGCCAGTATAGAGCGGGGGTCCAGCGATACGCAGTATTTT. It codes for CASIERGSSDTQYF.

This clonotype showed up many times. The chain links TRBV9 to TRBJ2-7, with TRBD2 identical over 14 bases. From germline, CDR1 is SGDLS and CDR2 YYNGEE. V lost 3 bases, J lost 5 bases, and 7 bases stayed unmatched. The CDR3 contains 16 residues. As DNA, the CDR3 is TGTGCCAGCAGCGGAACCCCGGGACTAGCGGGAGACGAGCAGTACTTC. This gives the protein CASSGTPGLAGDEQYF.

This clonotype showed up many times. The chain has TRBV29-1 and TRBJ2-1; possibly TRBD2 for D (5 bases). V was clipped by 5 bases and J by 0 bases, with 11 bases between them. The germline CDR1 and CDR2 sequences are SQVTM and ANQGSEA. The CDR3 consists of 14 residues. Written as DNA, the CDR3 is TGCAGCGTTAGTGGGAGTAGCTCCTACAATGAGCAGTTCTTC. It encodes CSVSGSSSYNEQFF.

This rearrangement joins TRBV5-1 to TRBJ1-2, with D tentatively TRBD1 (5 bases). Germline-derived CDR1 and CDR2 are SGHRS and YFSETQ. Trimming took 7 bases from V and 6 from J, leaving 13 bases between them. This CDR3 is 12 amino acids long. Written as DNA, the CDR3 is TGCGCCAGCGCCCCCGGAGGGGATGGCTACACCTTC. Residues: CASAPGGDGYTF. The full variable domain, in which reference TRBV5-1 and TRBJ1-2 provide the parts outside the CDR3, is KAGVTQTPRYLIKTRGQQVTLSCSPISGHRSVSWYQQTPGQGLQFLFEYFSETQRNKGNFPGRFSGRQFSNSRSEMNVSTLELGDSALYLCASAPGGDGYTFGSGTRLTVV.

This clonotype was counted ten times or more. The J gene is TRBJ1-5, the V gene TRBV7-9; no clear D gene. Germline CDR1 SEHNR, CDR2 FQNEAQ (reference sequence). The V end lost 5 bases, the J end lost 6 bases, and 5 bases lay between the germline ends. The CDR3 has 11 amino acids. The chain's CDR3 is CASSAVQPQHF. The CDR3 coding sequence is TGTGCCAGCAGCGCGGTTCAGCCCCAGCATTTT.

There are many counts of this clonotype. J is TRBJ2-2 and V is TRBV20-1, with a tentative D call TRBD1 (6 bases). The V and J ends lost 4 bases and 1 base respectively, with 16 bases between them. Germline V CDR1 and CDR2: DFQATT, SNEGSKA (reference sequence). This CDR3 is built from 16 residues. The CDR3 region is CSAKSPMTGNTGELFF. The DNA of the CDR3 is TGCAGTGCTAAGAGTCCTATGACAGGGAACACCGGGGAGCTGTTTTTT.

This clonotype was recorded many times. V is TRBV12-3 or TRBV12-4 and J is TRBJ2-1; TRBD2 matches 7 bases. After removal of 5 bases from V and 10 bases from J, the junction contained 11 bases not matched to a gene. The CDR3 is 14 residues long. CDR3 nucleotide sequence: TGTGCCAGCAGTCGAGCGGGGCCGACCGGGGAGCAGTTCTTC. This translates into CASSRAGPTGEQFF.

This clonotype has ten or more counts. The gene calls are TRBV7-6 and TRBJ1-1; D ambiguous. Germline CDR1 is SGHVS and CDR2 is FNYEAQ. V lost 4 bases to trimming and J lost 1 base, with 16 bases between them. The CDR3 loop spans 16 amino acids. The CDR3 loop is CASSSRERGGNTEAFF. DNA for the CDR3: TGTGCCAGCAGCTCCCGAGAGCGCGGAGGGAACACTGAAGCTTTCTTT.

This clonotype was seen many times. V and J are TRBV5-1 and TRBJ1-1, with D hard to call. The germline V and J ends were trimmed by 1 base and 5 bases, with 12 bases remaining between them. The CDR3 is made up of 14 amino acids. Germline V CDR1 and CDR2: SGHRS, YFSETQ. The CDR3 DNA is TGCGCCAGCAGCTTGTATGCCAGTGGGACTGAAGCTTTCTTT. Its protein is CASSLYASGTEAFF.

The J gene is TRBJ2-5, the V gene TRBV4-1; 7 bases are a match to TRBD1. This CDR3 has 16 amino acids. V lost 3 bases and J lost 3; bases outside the gene matches: 10. Germline V gene data show CDR1 as MGHRA and CDR2 as YSYEKL. CDR3 nucleotides: TGCGCCAGCAGCCAGGGGACAGCTCGATTAAAAGAGACCCAGTACTTC. The encoded protein is CASSQGTARLKETQYF.

This clonotype is labeled medium-sized. The V call is TRBV6-5, the J call TRBJ1-1, with a weak D call TRBD1 (6 bases). From germline, CDR1 is MNHEY and CDR2 SVGAGI. Trimming took 5 bases from V and 6 from J, leaving 22 bases between them. The CDR3 has 16 amino acids. The DNA of the CDR3 is TGTGCCAGCAGTCGAACAGGGAAAGGAGGGAAGTCTGAAGCTTTCTTT. Its translation is CASSRTGKGGKSEAFF.

This clonotype was seen ten or more times. This sequence joins TRBV20-1 and TRBJ2-5, with 8 bases identical to TRBD1. The CDR3 loop spans 13 amino acids. Per the germline V gene, CDR1 is DFQATT and CDR2 is SNEGSKA (reference sequence). V was pared by 0 bases and J by 5 bases, with 2 bases of the junction left unmatched. The CDR3 DNA sequence: TGCAGTGCTAGAGAGACAGGGGTCGAGACCCAGTACTTC. It codes for CSARETGVETQYF.

This chain links TRBV5-6 with TRBJ2-7; TRBD2 agrees at 9 bases. V was clipped by 4 bases and J by 4 bases; unmatched bases: 12. The V gene's germline CDR1 is SGHDT and CDR2 YYEEEE. The CDR3 covers 16 residues. CDR3 nucleotide sequence: TGTGCCAGCAGCCTACTGGCGGGAGGGCCGGGTTACGAGCAGTACTTC. Amino acid sequence: CASSLLAGGPGYEQYF.

This clonotype was counted ten times or more. The V and J genes are TRBV25-1 and TRBJ2-2; 9 bases match TRBD1. The trim removed 7 bases at V and 3 bases at J, leaving 18 bases unmatched. The CDR3 totals 19 residues. Germline CDR1 MGHDK, CDR2 SYGVNS. CDR3 amino acids: CASIGPGQGHRRDTGELFF. In nucleotides, the CDR3 is TGTGCCAGCATAGGACCGGGACAGGGTCACCGACGGGACACCGGGGAGCTGTTTTTT.

Many counts were recorded for this clonotype. The chain employs TRBV3-1 and TRBJ1-1; D ambiguous. The CDR3 loop spans 14 amino acids. The V gene lost 1 base and the J gene lost 2 bases, with 8 bases spanning the gap. Germline V gene sequence: CDR1 LGHDT, CDR2 YNNKEL (reference sequence). Here the CDR3 reads CASSQGGRNTEAFF. Written as DNA, the CDR3 is TGTGCCAGCAGCCAAGGCGGCAGAAACACTGAAGCTTTCTTT.

This clonotype was seen repeatedly, ten times or more. This chain connects TRBV6-5 to TRBJ2-7, with D perhaps assigned TRBD1 or TRBD2 (5 bases each). Germline CDR1 MNHEY, CDR2 SVGAGI. The germline V and J ends were trimmed by 6 bases and 0 bases, with 15 bases remaining between them. The CDR3 extends over 15 amino acids. The CDR3 sequence: CASRRDPTFSYEQYF. CDR3 bases: TGTGCCAGCAGAAGGGACCCAACTTTCTCCTACGAGCAGTACTTC.

Sample share makes this clonotype medium-sized. V gene TRBV20-1 combines with J gene TRBJ2-7; weak D call: TRBD1 (8 bases). The CDR3 contains 13 residues. The V end was cut by 3 bases, the J end by 5 bases, with 14 bases between. Germline V gives CDR1 DFQATT, CDR2 SNEGSKA (reference sequence). The DNA for the CDR3 is TGCAGTGCTAGGACAGGGGACTACGACGAGCAGTACTTC. Its translation: CSARTGDYDEQYF.

In its sample, this clonotype was seen many times. The CDR3 DNA is TGTGCCAGCAGCAATGGAACAGAAGACAATGAGCAGTTCTTC. The encoded protein is CASSNGTEDNEQFF. The chain joins TRBV21-1 to TRBJ2-1. TRBV21-1 corresponds to a pseudogene. The CDR3 loop spans 14 amino acids.

The genes are TRBV28 and TRBJ2-7, with D perhaps matching TRBD1 or TRBD2 (5 bases each). CDR1 is MDHEN and CDR2 is SYDVKM in the germline V gene. Trimming left V 4 bases short and J 7 bases short, with 23 bases between. The CDR3 consists of 16 residues. DNA for the CDR3: TGTGCCAGCAGTTATAGTGGGAGTCAGGGCGTTAGGGAGCAGTACTTC. Its protein product is CASSYSGSQGVREQYF.

This clonotype has at least ten counts. This chain uses TRBV12-3 or TRBV12-4 with TRBJ1-2, with D perhaps TRBD1 (6 bases). The CDR3 runs 13 residues. Deletions cut 5 bases from V and 8 bases from J, with 15 bases between. The chain's CDR3 is CASSPRQEGGYTF. The CDR3 DNA reads as TGTGCCAGCAGTCCGAGACAGGAGGGCGGCTACACCTTC.

This clonotype was seen a handful of times. In nucleotides, the CDR3 is TGCAGCGTTGAAAGAAGGCTTAGGGGAGAGACCCAGTACTTC. It yields the protein CSVERRLRGETQYF. This chain joins TRBV29-1 and TRBJ2-5; tentatively, D is TRBD1 (5 bases). The V gene lost 2 bases and the J gene lost 4 bases, with 14 bases spanning the gap. Germline CDR1 reads SQVTM; CDR2 reads ANQGSEA. This CDR3 comprises 14 residues.

This clonotype occurred a few times. The chain combines TRBV12-5 with TRBJ1-4, with D unclear. Germline V gene data show CDR1 as LGHNT and CDR2 as FRNRAP. The CDR3 totals 14 residues. Between the trimmed V and J ends, which lost 9 bases and 0 bases, there was a span of 11 bases. The CDR3, as DNA: TGTGCTAGGACTACGGATACAACTAATGAAAAACTGTTTTTT. This codes for CARTTDTTNEKLFF.

CDR3 in amino acids: CASRLTRTEAFF. DNA for the CDR3: TGTGCCAGCAGGCTTACGAGGACTGAAGCTTTCTTT. V and J are TRBV12-3 or TRBV12-4 and TRBJ1-1; unclear D gene. The length of the CDR3 is 12 residues. With 6 bases removed from V and 5 bases from J, the gap between germline ends came to 10 bases.

The sample holds many counts of this clonotype. This chain connects TRBV5-4 to TRBJ2-5; 12 nucleotides align to TRBD1. The CDR3 totals 16 residues. The germline CDR1 and CDR2 sequences are SGHNT and YYREEE (reference sequence). Trimming removed 7 bases from V and 5 bases from J; junction bases left unmatched: 12. The CDR3 loop reads CASASGTGGVMETQYF. CDR3 DNA sequence: TGTGCCAGCGCCTCCGGGACAGGGGGCGTCATGGAGACCCAGTACTTC.

The table lists this clonotype with a few counts. The chain employs TRBV5-1 and TRBJ1-5; D is unclear. This CDR3 contains 17 residues. V lost 0 bases to trimming and J lost 2 bases, with 15 bases between them. Looked up from germline, CDR1 is SGHRS and CDR2 is YFSETQ. The CDR3 protein is CASSLETGLSCNQPQHF. The CDR3 DNA sequence: TGCGCCAGCAGCTTGGAAACGGGCTTAAGTTGCAATCAGCCCCAGCATTTT.

This clonotype was seen ten or more times. The chain uses TRBV19 and TRBJ2-3, with TRBD1 as a possible D gene (6 bases). This CDR3 spans 14 amino acids. Germline CDR1 is LNHDA and CDR2 is SQIVND (reference sequence). Trimming removed 8 bases at V and 6 bases at J, with 18 bases between. CDR3 sequence reads: CASRTQGLGDTQYF. The CDR3 DNA is TGTGCCAGTCGCACGCAGGGGCTGGGGGATACGCAGTATTTT.